What follows are 6 T cell receptor beta chains derived from one specimen sequenced in a study of cytomegalovirus exposure and HLA in healthy donors. Researchers ran the PCR with 60 Vbeta and 13 Jbeta primers. This table comes from immunoSEQ multiplex PCR, and its TCRdb copy is limited to in-frame clones, with some not included. The sample holds about 57,000 clones, 65% to 90% seen once. The sequenced sample consisted of PBMCs. The receptors come from a young man in good health and CMV-seronegative.

This clone has a single count. The chain joins TRBV12-5 to TRBJ2-7; the D gene is possibly TRBD1 (6 bases). Germline assignment: CDR1 LGHNT and CDR2 FRNRAP. CDR3 size: 12 residues. V was trimmed by 9 bases and J by 2 bases, leaving 11 bases between them. As DNA, the CDR3 is TGTGCTAGCAGGACAGACACCTACGAGCAGTACTTC. Amino acid sequence: CASRTDTYEQYF.

This rearrangement joins TRBV27 to TRBJ2-2, with 9 bases that match TRBD2. In germline, CDR1 is MNHEY, CDR2 SMNVEV (reference sequence). The CDR3 sequence is 14 residues long. Unmatched junction bases numbered 2, after V lost 3 bases and J lost 6 bases. The CDR3 here is CASSLGGGAGELFF. The DNA for the CDR3 is TGTGCCAGCAGTTTGGGCGGGGGGGCCGGGGAGCTGTTTTTT.

This chain uses TRBV6-1 with TRBJ2-1; perhaps TRBD1 as D (6 bases). The germline CDR1 and CDR2 sequences are MNHNS and SASEGT. This CDR3 has 15 amino acids. V was trimmed by 1 base and J by 5 bases, leaving 12 bases between them. The CDR3 loop is CASSEDRARDNEQFF. The CDR3 coding sequence is TGTGCCAGCAGTGAAGACAGGGCGAGGGACAATGAGCAGTTCTTC.

V and J are TRBV11-3 and TRBJ2-1; TRBD2 agrees at 8 bases. Germline trimming cut 3 bases from V and 8 bases from J; bases unmatched to any gene: 12. The CDR3 covers 16 residues. Germline V gene data show CDR1 as SGHNT and CDR2 as YENEEA. CDR3 loop: CASSLGLGGGQDEQFF. The DNA of the CDR3 is TGTGCCAGCAGCTTGGGGCTTGGCGGGGGGCAGGATGAGCAGTTCTTC. The variable domain in full, with the rest retrieved from reference TRBV11-3 and TRBJ2-1, is EAGVVQSPRYKIIEKKQPVAFWCNPISGHNTLYWYLQNLGQGPELLIRYENEEAVDDSQLPKDRFSAERLKGVDSTLKIQPAELGDSAVYLCASSLGLGGGQDEQFFGPGTRLTVL.

The V call is TRBV5-6, the J call TRBJ1-2, with D possibly matching TRBD1 (5 bases). Looked up from germline, CDR1 is SGHDT and CDR2 is YYEEEE. V dropped 1 base and J dropped 6 bases, with 10 bases sitting between them. There are 13 residues in the CDR3. The CDR3 nucleotides are TGTGCCAGCAGCTTGCGGGGGGGAAATGGCTACACCTTC. Protein sequence: CASSLRGGNGYTF.

CDR3 loop: CASSKGQGGVNEQFF. Here the CDR3 DNA reads TGTGCCAGCAGCAAAGGACAGGGGGGGGTCAATGAGCAGTTCTTC. The J gene is TRBJ2-1, the V gene TRBV5-8, with TRBD1 matching 10 bases. This CDR3 is 15 amino acids long. V lost 4 bases and J lost 6; bases outside the gene matches: 7. Germline-derived CDR1 and CDR2 are SGHTS and YDEGEE.